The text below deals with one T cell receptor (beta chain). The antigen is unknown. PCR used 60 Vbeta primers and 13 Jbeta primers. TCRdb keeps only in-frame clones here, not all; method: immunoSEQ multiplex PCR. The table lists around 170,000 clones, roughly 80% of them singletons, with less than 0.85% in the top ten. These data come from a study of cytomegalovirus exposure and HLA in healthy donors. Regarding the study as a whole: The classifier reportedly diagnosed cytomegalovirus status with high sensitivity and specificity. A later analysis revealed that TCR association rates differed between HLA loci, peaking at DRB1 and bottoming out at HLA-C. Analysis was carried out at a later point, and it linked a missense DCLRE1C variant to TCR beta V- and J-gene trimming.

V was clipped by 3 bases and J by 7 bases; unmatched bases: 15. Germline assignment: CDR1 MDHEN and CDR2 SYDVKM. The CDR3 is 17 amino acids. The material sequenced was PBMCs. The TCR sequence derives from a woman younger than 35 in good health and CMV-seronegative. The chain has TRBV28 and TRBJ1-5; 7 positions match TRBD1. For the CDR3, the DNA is TGTGCCAGCAGTTTCGCCGAAGGACAGGATCATGGGCAGCCCCAGCATTTT. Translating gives CASSFAEGQDHGQPQHF.